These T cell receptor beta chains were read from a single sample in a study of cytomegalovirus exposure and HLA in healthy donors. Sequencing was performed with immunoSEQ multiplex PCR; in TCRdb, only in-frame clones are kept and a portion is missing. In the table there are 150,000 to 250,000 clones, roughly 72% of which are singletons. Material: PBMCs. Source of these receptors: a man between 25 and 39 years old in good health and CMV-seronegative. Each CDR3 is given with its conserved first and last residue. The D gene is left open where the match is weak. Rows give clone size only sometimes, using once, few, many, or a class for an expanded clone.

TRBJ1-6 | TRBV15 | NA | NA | TGTGCCACCAGCTCTCCGGACAGCTATAATTCACCCCTCCACTTT | CATSSPDSYNSPLHF
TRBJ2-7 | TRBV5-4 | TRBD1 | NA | TGTGCCAGCAGCTCCCGACAGGGGAAGGCCTACGAGCAGTACTTC | CASSSRQGKAYEQYF
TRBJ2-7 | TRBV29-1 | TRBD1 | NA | TGCAGCGTTGAAGGGGGGACAGGGGACGAGCAGTACTTC | CSVEGGTGDEQYF
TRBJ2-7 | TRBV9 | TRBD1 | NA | TGTGCCAGCAGCGTAGCAGGGACAGGGGGATCCTACGAGCAGTACTTC | CASSVAGTGGSYEQYF
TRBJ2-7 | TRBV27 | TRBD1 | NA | TGTGCCAGCAGTTTCCGTGAGACAGGGTCCTACGAGCAGTACTTC | CASSFRETGSYEQYF
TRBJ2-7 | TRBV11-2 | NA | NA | TGTGCCAGCAGCCCCCGGGGCGGACTACGCTCCTACGAGCAGTACTTC | CASSPRGGLRSYEQYF
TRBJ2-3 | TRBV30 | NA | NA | TGTGCCTGGAGTGTATTAAACGGGGATACGCAGTATTTT | CAWSVLNGDTQYF
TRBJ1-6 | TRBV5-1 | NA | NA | TGCGCCAGCAGCCCGGGGGACGACTCCTATAATTCACCCCTCCACTTT | CASSPGDDSYNSPLHF
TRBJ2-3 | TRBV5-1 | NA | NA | TGCGCCAGCAGCGTAGGCCAGGGAAGCGATACGCAGTATTTT | CASSVGQGSDTQYF
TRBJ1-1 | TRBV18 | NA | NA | TGTGCCAGCTCACAGGGTGGGACACCCAACACTGAAGCTTTCTTT | CASSQGGTPNTEAFF
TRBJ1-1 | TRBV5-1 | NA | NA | TGCGCCAGCAGCTTGGCCCCCAAAACTGAAGCTTTCTTT | CASSLAPKTEAFF
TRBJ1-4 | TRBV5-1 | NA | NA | TGCGCCAGCAGCTTGGCCGTTGGAGGGGCTAATGAAAAACTGTTTTTT | CASSLAVGGANEKLFF
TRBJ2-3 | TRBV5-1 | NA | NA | TGCGCCAGCAGCTTGGCTAGTTCGGTCGCAGATACGCAGTATTTT | CASSLASSVADTQYF
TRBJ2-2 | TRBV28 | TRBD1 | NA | TGTGCCAGCAGACCCGAACCGGGACAGGGGGTGTTCGCGAACACCGGGGAGCTGTTTTTT | CASRPEPGQGVFANTGELFF
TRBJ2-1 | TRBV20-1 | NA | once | TGCAGTGCTAGCCCCAGGGAGCAGTTCTTC | CSASPREQFF
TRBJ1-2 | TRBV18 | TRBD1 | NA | TGTGCCAGCTCAAAGACAGGGGGCGTATCCTATGGCTACACCTTC | CASSKTGGVSYGYTF
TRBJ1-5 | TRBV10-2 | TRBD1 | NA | TGCGCCAGCAGTGAGCGGACAGGGGCCGGCAATCAGCCCCAGCATTTT | CASSERTGAGNQPQHF
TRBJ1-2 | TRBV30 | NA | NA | TGTGCCTGGAACCCCTATGCGGGCAGCCCTATCGGCTACACCTTC | CAWNPYAGSPIGYTF
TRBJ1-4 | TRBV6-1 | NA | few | TGTGCCAGCAGTGCCCAGGGCCTTGCAACTAATGAAAAACTGTTTTTT | CASSAQGLATNEKLFF
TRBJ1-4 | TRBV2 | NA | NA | TGTGCCAGCAGTGAAGAGGGCAGGGAGGGCGAAAAACTGTTTTTT | CASSEEGREGEKLFF
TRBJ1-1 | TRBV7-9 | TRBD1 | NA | TGTGCCAGCAGCACGGGACAGTACACTGAAGCTTTCTTT | CASSTGQYTEAFF
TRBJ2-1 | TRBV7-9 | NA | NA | TGTGCCAGCAGCTCCTACGGTGAGCAGTTCTTC | CASSSYGEQFF
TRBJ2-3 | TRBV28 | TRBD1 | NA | TGTGCCACAGAGGGGGCGAGCACAGATACGCAGTATTTT | CATEGASTDTQYF
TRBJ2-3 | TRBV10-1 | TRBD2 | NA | TGCGCCAGCAGTGAGTCGAGACGGGGACTAGCGGGACCAACTAGCACAGATACGCAGTATTTT | CASSESRRGLAGPTSTDTQYF
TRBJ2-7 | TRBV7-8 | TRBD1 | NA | TGTGCCAGCAGCCGTGGACAGGTCTACGAGCAGTACTTC | CASSRGQVYEQYF
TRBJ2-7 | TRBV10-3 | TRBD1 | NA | TGTGCCATAGGACAGGGGAACGAGCAGTACTTC | CAIGQGNEQYF
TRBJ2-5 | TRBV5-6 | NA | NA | TGTGCCAGCAGCTTGGTACGGCAGGGGTACCAAGAGACCCAGTACTTC | CASSLVRQGYQETQYF
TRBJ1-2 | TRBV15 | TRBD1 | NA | TGCGCCACCAGCAGGGTTACAGGGGCAGGTGGCTACACCTTC | CATSRVTGAGGYTF
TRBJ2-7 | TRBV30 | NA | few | TGTGCCTGGAGTAAACAGGGCTACGAGCAGTACTTC | CAWSKQGYEQYF